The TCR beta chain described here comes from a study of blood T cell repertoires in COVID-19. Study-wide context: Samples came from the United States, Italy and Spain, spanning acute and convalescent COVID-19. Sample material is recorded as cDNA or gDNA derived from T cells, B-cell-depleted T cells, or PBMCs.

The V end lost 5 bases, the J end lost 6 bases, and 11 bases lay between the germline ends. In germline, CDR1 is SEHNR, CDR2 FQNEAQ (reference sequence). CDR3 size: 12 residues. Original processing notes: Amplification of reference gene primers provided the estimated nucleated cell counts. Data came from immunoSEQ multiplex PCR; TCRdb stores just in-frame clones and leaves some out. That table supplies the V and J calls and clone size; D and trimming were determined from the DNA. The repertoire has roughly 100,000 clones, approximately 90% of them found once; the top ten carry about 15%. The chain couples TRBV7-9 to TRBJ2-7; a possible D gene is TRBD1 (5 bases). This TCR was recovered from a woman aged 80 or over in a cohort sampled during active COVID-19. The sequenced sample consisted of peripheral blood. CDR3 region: CASSPPGAEQYF. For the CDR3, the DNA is TGTGCCAGCAGCCCCCCTGGGGCCGAGCAGTACTTC.